Sequencing of this T cell receptor (beta chain) was carried out in a study of cytomegalovirus exposure and HLA in healthy donors. Trimming cost V 10 bases and J 11 bases; bases outside gene matches: 19. Germline-derived CDR1 and CDR2 are MNHNS and SASEGT. The CDR3 totals 15 residues. A multiplex PCR was run with 60 Vbeta primers and 13 Jbeta primers. Using immunoSEQ multiplex PCR, the repertoire was profiled, and TCRdb retains in-frame clones only, with some absent. The sample includes 130,000 or so clones, 81% seen only once; the top ten take more than 1.5%. The specimen was PBMCs. The chain carries TRBV6-1 and TRBJ2-1, with 8 bases fitting TRBD1. This receptor was taken from a man between 18 and 35 years old in good health and CMV-seronegative. The CDR3 DNA sequence: TGTGCCACCGGGATGGTGGTCGCAGGGGGCGGGAAGCAGTTCTTC. This codes for CATGMVVAGGGKQFF.